This T cell receptor (beta chain) derives from a study of blood T cells in healthy people across ages. A sample-barcoded 5' primer and a J-beta primer mix were used in a second PCR of roughly 6 to 11 cycles. A single record per CDR3 protein comes from TCRdb applying MiXCR to the 5' RACE reads. The sample consists of over a million distinct CDR3 sequences, approximately 59% of them appearing once. The junction had 2 bases not matched to a gene; V was cut back by 6 bases and J by 1 base. This CDR3 comprises 13 residues. CDR1 is SGHAT and CDR2 is FQNNGV in the germline V gene. This receptor was identified in a man younger than 35 in good health. The chain uses TRBV11-2 and TRBJ2-7; 8 bases match TRBD2. The sample taken for sequencing was blood. The CDR3, as DNA: TGTGCCAGCAGGGGACTAGAATCCTACGAGCAGTACTTC. This gives the protein CASRGLESYEQYF.